The 13 T cell receptor beta chains below all came from one sample that was sequenced in a study of T cell responses to AZD1222 COVID-19 vaccine (dated by TCRdb to the early 2020s). Libraries were prepared through the immunoSEQ multiplex PCR assay. This immuneACCESS table, as held by TCRdb, lists in-frame sequences with V and J called but not all clones. Of the missing ones, under half trace to an unresolved V gene in checked studies; the others have no known cause. The sample yields some 100,000 clones; around nine tenths were counted once. Under 2% of the sample lies in the top ten. This specimen's time point label, interpreted: baseline before first vaccination. The source was peripheral blood, collected on day 0 of AZD1222 vaccination. The receptors were gathered from an adult in good health.

The chain joins TRBV28 to TRBJ2-1, with D perhaps given as TRBD1 or TRBD2 (5 bases each). CDR1 MDHEN and CDR2 SYDVKM come from the germline V gene. This CDR3 has 13 amino acids. With 6 bases removed from V and 6 bases from J, the gap between germline ends came to 12 bases. The DNA for the CDR3 is TGTGCCAGCAGACCCGGGGCCCTCAATGAGCAGTTCTTC. This translates into CASRPGALNEQFF.

CDR3 sequence reads: CASSSTGEGNEKLFF. The CDR3 DNA reads as TGTGCCAGCAGTTCCACAGGGGAGGGTAATGAAAAACTGTTTTTT. The chain has TRBV6-2 or TRBV6-3 and TRBJ1-4; 7 nucleotides agree with TRBD1. The germline CDR1 and CDR2 sequences are MNHEY and SVGEGT. This CDR3 contains 15 residues. V lost 4 bases, J lost 4 bases, and 6 bases stayed unmatched.

This clone appeared a single time. The rearrangement links TRBV6-5 to TRBJ1-1; TRBD1 might be the D (5 bases). Germline CDR1 reads MNHEY; CDR2 reads SVGAGI. CDR3 length equals 12 residues. Trimming took 0 bases from V and 7 from J, leaving 6 bases between them. The CDR3 coding sequence is TGTGCCAGCAGTTACTCCCAGGGTGAAGCTTTCTTT. Translation: CASSYSQGEAFF.

The chain carries TRBV2 and TRBJ1-1; TRBD1 aligns across 8 bases. Germline V gene sequence: CDR1 SNHLY, CDR2 FYNNEI. CDR3 length equals 15 residues. J gave up 6 bases and V 4 bases, and 10 bases lay outside the gene matches. CDR3 protein: CASSGPQGAQSEAFF. As DNA, the CDR3 is TGTGCCAGCAGTGGTCCCCAGGGGGCGCAGTCTGAAGCTTTCTTT.

This rearrangement joins TRBV7-9 to TRBJ2-7, with D possibly matching TRBD2 (5 bases). CDR1 and CDR2 (germline): SEHNR, FQNEAQ (reference sequence). The CDR3 has 14 residues. Deletions cut 3 bases from V and 2 bases from J, with 11 bases between. The CDR3 spells CASSFSDLPYEQYF. Written as DNA, the CDR3 is TGTGCCAGCAGCTTCTCGGACTTACCCTACGAGCAGTACTTC.

The chain uses TRBV29-1 and TRBJ2-5; 12 bases fit TRBD1. The CDR3 sequence is 15 residues long. Germline V gene sequence: CDR1 SQVTM, CDR2 ANQGSEA. V shed 3 bases, J shed 5 bases, and the junction held 7 bases outside the gene matches. CDR3 sequence reads: CSVEQGTGGFETQYF. The CDR3 DNA is TGCAGCGTTGAGCAAGGGACAGGGGGCTTCGAGACCCAGTACTTC.

The chain carries TRBV11-2 and TRBJ2-7, with TRBD1 matching over 8 bases. Losses at the gene ends were 2 bases for V and 5 bases for J; bases not matched to a gene: 5. Germline lookup yields CDR1 SGHAT and CDR2 FQNNGV. This CDR3 has 14 amino acids. The CDR3 reads CASSLRQGSNEQYF. In DNA, the CDR3 is TGTGCCAGCAGCTTAAGACAGGGGTCCAACGAGCAGTACTTC.

V gene TRBV7-9 combines with J gene TRBJ1-1; D not resolved. This CDR3 comprises 16 residues. Trimming cost V 2 bases and J 1 base, with 14 bases left between them. Per the germline V gene, CDR1 is SEHNR and CDR2 is FQNEAQ (reference sequence). The CDR3 DNA reads as TGTGCCAGCAGCTTACTAAGCACAGACCCGAACACTGAAGCTTTCTTT. It specifies CASSLLSTDPNTEAFF.

This sequence joins TRBV20-1 and TRBJ1-4; D possibly corresponds to TRBD1 (5 bases). V lost 2 bases, J lost 10 bases, and 8 bases lay in between. The CDR3 consists of 11 residues. Germline V gene sequence: CDR1 DFQATT, CDR2 SNEGSKA (reference sequence). CDR3 in amino acids: CSARLGVKLFF. As DNA, the CDR3 is TGCAGTGCTAGACTGGGGGTAAAACTGTTTTTT.

The chain joins TRBV24-1 to TRBJ2-2, with 9 bases that match TRBD1. From germline, CDR1 is KGHDR and CDR2 SFDVKD. CDR3 length equals 16 residues. J lost 2 bases, V lost 6 bases, and 6 bases had no gene match. The CDR3 DNA reads TGTGCCACCAGTTCACCGGGACAGGGTAACACCGGGGAGCTGTTTTTT. Translated, it gives CATSSPGQGNTGELFF.

This sequence joins TRBV10-3 and TRBJ2-1; 11 bases are a match to TRBD2. Germline loops: CDR1 ENHRY, CDR2 SYGVKD. Trimming cost V 3 bases and J 3 bases; bases outside gene matches: 4. CDR3 length equals 16 residues. The CDR3 sequence: CAISDSGLAVYNEQFF. CDR3 in DNA: TGTGCCATCAGTGACTCGGGACTAGCGGTCTACAATGAGCAGTTCTTC.

The chain carries TRBV4-1 and TRBJ2-7, with D perhaps TRBD2 (5 bases). This CDR3 region has 15 residues. Germline V gene sequence: CDR1 MGHRA, CDR2 YSYEKL. Trimming left V 6 bases short and J 2 bases short, with 17 bases between. CDR3 region: CASSQLSGSPYEQYF. The CDR3 DNA sequence: TGCGCCAGCAGTCAACTAAGTGGGAGTCCCTACGAGCAGTACTTC.

J is TRBJ1-6 and V is TRBV23-1, with a tentative D call TRBD1 (5 bases). TRBV23-1 is given ORF status, its function remaining uncertain. The CDR3 is 18 amino acids. The ends were cut back, 7 bases at V and 2 bases at J, with 21 bases in the middle. This CDR3 is CASNFRVIQSPYNSPLHF. The CDR3, as DNA: TGCGCCAGCAATTTCAGGGTCATCCAAAGCCCCTATAATTCACCCCTCCACTTT.